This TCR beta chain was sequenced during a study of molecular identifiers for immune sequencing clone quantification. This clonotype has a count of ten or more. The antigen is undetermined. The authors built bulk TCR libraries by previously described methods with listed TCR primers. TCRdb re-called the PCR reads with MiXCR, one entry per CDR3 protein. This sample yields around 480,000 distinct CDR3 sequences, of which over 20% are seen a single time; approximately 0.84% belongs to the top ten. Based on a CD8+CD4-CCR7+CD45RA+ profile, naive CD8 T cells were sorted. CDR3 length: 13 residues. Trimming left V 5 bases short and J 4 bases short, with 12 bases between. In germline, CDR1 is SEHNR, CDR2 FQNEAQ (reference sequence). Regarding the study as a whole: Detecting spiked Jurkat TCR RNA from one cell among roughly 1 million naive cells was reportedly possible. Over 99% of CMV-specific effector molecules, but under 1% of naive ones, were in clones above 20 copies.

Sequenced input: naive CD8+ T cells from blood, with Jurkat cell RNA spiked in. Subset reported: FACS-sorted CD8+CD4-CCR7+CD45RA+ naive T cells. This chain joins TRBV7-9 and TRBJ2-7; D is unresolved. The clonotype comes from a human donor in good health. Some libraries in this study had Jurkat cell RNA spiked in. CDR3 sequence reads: CASSVVDQYEQYF. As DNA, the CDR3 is TGTGCCAGCAGCGTAGTTGACCAATACGAGCAGTACTTC.